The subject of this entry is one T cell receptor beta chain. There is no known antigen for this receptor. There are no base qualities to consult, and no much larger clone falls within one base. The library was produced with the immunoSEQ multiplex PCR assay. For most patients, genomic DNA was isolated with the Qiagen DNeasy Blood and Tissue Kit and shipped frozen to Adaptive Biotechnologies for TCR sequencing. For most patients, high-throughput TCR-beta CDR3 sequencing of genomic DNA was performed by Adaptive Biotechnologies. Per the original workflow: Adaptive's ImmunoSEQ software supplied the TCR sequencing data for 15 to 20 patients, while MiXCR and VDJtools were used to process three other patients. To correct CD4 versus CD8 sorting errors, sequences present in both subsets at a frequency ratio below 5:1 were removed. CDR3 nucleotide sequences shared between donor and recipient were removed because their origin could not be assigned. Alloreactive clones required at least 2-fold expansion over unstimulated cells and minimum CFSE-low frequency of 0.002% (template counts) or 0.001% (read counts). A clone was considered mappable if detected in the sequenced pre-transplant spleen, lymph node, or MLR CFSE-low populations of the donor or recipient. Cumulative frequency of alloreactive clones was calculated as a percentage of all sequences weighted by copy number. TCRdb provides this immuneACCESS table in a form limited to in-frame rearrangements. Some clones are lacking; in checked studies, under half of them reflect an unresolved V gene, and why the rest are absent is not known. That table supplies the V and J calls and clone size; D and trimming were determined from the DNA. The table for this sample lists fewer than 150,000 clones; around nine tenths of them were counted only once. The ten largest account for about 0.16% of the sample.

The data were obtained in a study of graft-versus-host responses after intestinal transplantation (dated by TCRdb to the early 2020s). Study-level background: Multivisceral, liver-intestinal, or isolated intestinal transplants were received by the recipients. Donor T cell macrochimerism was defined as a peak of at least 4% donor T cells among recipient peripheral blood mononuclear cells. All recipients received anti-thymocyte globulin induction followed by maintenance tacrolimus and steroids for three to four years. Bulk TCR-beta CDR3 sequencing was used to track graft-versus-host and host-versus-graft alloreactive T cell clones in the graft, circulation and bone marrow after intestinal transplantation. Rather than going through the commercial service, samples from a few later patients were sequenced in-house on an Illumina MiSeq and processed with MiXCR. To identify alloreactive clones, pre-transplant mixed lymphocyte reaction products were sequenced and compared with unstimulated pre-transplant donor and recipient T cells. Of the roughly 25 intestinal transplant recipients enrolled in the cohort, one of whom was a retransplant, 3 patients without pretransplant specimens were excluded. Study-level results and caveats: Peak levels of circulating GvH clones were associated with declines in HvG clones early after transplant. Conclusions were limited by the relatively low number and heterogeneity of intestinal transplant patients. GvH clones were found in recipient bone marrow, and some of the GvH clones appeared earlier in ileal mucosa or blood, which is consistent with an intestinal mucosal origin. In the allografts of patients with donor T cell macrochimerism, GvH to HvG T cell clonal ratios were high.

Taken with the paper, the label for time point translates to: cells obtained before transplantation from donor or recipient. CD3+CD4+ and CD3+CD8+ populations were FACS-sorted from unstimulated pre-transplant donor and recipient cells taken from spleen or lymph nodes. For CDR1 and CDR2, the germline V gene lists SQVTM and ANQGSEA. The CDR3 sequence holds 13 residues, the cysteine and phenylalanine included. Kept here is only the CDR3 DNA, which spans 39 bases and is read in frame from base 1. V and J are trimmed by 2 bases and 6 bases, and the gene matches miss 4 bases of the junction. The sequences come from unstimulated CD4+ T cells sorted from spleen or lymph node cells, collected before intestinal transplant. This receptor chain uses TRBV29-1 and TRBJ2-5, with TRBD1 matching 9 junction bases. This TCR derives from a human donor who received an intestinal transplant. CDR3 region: CSVERTGVKTQYF. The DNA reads TGCAGCGTTGAACGGACAGGGGTAAAGACCCAGTACTTC.